Following are 14 T cell receptor beta chains from one sample sequenced in a study of T cell repertoires and HLA-DP antigens. Clones were read by immunoSEQ multiplex PCR, and TCRdb kept only the in-frame ones, dropping some. In the table there are some 120,000 clones, 92% of which are singletons. Antigens of these TCRs are unknown. Sequenced: CD4+ T cells from PBMCs. These receptors originate from a woman aged 18-29 years in good health and CMV-seronegative.

The chain carries TRBV7-9 and TRBJ2-7, with TRBD1 matching 9 bases. V was clipped by 3 bases and J by 5 bases; unmatched bases: 8. This CDR3 has 15 residues. Per germline, CDR1 SEHNR and CDR2 FQNEAQ (reference sequence). DNA of the CDR3: TGTGCCAGCAGCTTCGCCGGGACAGGGAGCCACGAGCAGTACGTC. It translates to CASSFAGTGSHEQYV.

The chain carries TRBV5-4 and TRBJ1-2; a possible D gene is TRBD1 (6 bases). V was clipped by 0 bases and J by 7 bases, with 10 bases between them. This CDR3 is built from 13 residues. Looked up from germline, CDR1 is SGHNT and CDR2 is YYREEE (reference sequence). CDR3 loop: CASSLDRAGGYTF. DNA of the CDR3: TGTGCCAGCAGCTTGGACAGGGCAGGTGGCTACACCTTC.

The chain links TRBV14 to TRBJ1-3, with D maybe TRBD1 (6 bases). Germline values: CDR1 SGHDN, CDR2 FVKESK. Trimming took off 4 bases at V and 14 bases at J, with 18 bases between the two ends. The CDR3 spans 13 residues. The DNA of the CDR3 is TGTGCCAGCAGCCTCAAAACAACGACAGGTCTATATTTT. This encodes CASSLKTTTGLYF.

The V gene is TRBV5-1, the J gene TRBJ2-3, with 9 positions matching TRBD2. J gave up 3 bases and V 3 bases, and 11 bases lay outside the gene matches. Germline assignment: CDR1 SGHRS and CDR2 YFSETQ. This CDR3 is built from 17 residues. The CDR3 reads CASSWPVTSGSTDTQYF. CDR3 nucleotides: TGCGCCAGCAGCTGGCCTGTGACTAGCGGTTCAACAGATACGCAGTATTTT.

The gene calls are TRBV6-6 and TRBJ2-7, with unresolved D. V lost 6 bases and J lost 1, with 16 bases in between. Germline V gene data show CDR1 as MNHNY and CDR2 as SVGAGI (reference sequence). The CDR3 totals 15 residues. The CDR3 region is CASSPSPTESYEQYV. The CDR3 bases are TGTGCCAGCAGCCCCTCCCCGACGGAGTCCTACGAGCAGTACGTC.

The V call is TRBV6-1, the J call TRBJ1-2, with D hard to call. There are 14 residues in the CDR3. The germline CDR1 and CDR2 sequences are MNHNS and SASEGT. V was cut by 2 bases and J by 3 bases, with 10 bases left in between. CDR3 residues: CASSEQAEYYGYTF. As DNA, the CDR3 is TGTGCCAGCAGTGAACAAGCAGAGTACTATGGCTACACCTTC.

The chain has TRBV27 and TRBJ2-1, with TRBD2 matching over 14 bases. CDR3 length equals 16 residues. Germline V gene lookup returns CDR1 MNHEY and CDR2 SMNVEV (reference sequence). J was trimmed by 7 bases and V by 6 bases; bases with no gene match: 8. This chain's CDR3 is CASSPGLAGGRNEQFF. Here the CDR3 DNA reads TGTGCCAGCAGCCCAGGACTAGCGGGAGGACGGAATGAGCAGTTCTTC.

This clone was seen just once. The chain combines TRBV18 with TRBJ1-2, with TRBD1 matching over 7 bases. CDR3 length: 19 amino acids. The V segment lost 3 bases and the J segment 0 bases; nucleotides outside the gene matches: 16. Germline CDR1 is KGHSH and CDR2 is LQKENI. The CDR3, as DNA: TGTGCCAGCTCACCCTACCCGGGGACAGCCCTGATTTCTAACTATGGCTACACCTTC. Residues: CASSPYPGTALISNYGYTF.

The CDR3 reads CSVERQGAGYGYTF. Here the CDR3 DNA reads TGCAGCGTTGAAAGGCAGGGGGCCGGCTATGGCTACACCTTC. The genes are TRBV29-1 and TRBJ1-2; TRBD1 matches 8 bases. The CDR3 sequence is 14 residues long. V was clipped by 2 bases and J by 4 bases; unmatched bases: 6. Germline V gives CDR1 SQVTM, CDR2 ANQGSEA.

V is TRBV7-9 and J is TRBJ1-1; D is unclear. Looked up from germline, CDR1 is SEHNR and CDR2 is FQNEAQ (reference sequence). With 1 base removed from V and 2 bases from J, the gap between germline ends came to 8 bases. This CDR3 spans 14 amino acids. The DNA of the CDR3 is TGTGCCAGCAGCTTAGACACGGTAAACACTGAAGCTTTCTTT. Its translation: CASSLDTVNTEAFF. The full variable domain, its missing parts supplied by reference TRBV7-9 and TRBJ1-1, is DTGVSQNPRHKITKRGQNVTFRCDPISEHNRLYWYRQTLGQGPEFLTYFQNEAQLEKSRLLSDRFSAERPKGSFSTLEIQRTEQGDSAMYLCASSLDTVNTEAFFGQGTRLTVV.

This rearrangement joins TRBV28 to TRBJ2-7; 8 bases fit TRBD2. The junction had 17 bases not matched to a gene; V was cut back by 5 bases and J by 5 bases. From germline, CDR1 is MDHEN and CDR2 SYDVKM. This CDR3 is built from 17 residues. The CDR3 sequence is CASSPTGPQREPHEQYF. CDR3 sequence (DNA): TGTGCCAGCAGTCCAACAGGTCCGCAGCGGGAGCCCCACGAGCAGTACTTC.

The V call is TRBV18, the J call TRBJ2-7, with a weak D call TRBD2 (5 bases). V was clipped by 0 bases and J by 1 base, with 10 bases between them. Germline lookup yields CDR1 KGHSH and CDR2 LQKENI. CDR3 length: 15 residues. The CDR3 sequence is CASSPPRGISYEQYF. The CDR3 nucleotides are TGTGCCAGCTCACCACCACGGGGAATTTCCTACGAGCAGTACTTC.

This chain connects TRBV7-2 to TRBJ2-7; maybe TRBD1 (6 bases). The V gene lost 5 bases and the J gene lost 4 bases, with 12 bases spanning the gap. Germline-derived CDR1 and CDR2 are SGHTA and FQGNSA. This CDR3 is 13 amino acids long. The CDR3 DNA reads as TGTGCCAGCAGCCAGGGGTTTCTTTACGAGCAGTACGTC. Encoded protein: CASSQGFLYEQYV.

V usage is TRBV27 and J usage is TRBJ2-7, with a weak D call TRBD2 (6 bases). The V gene lost 5 bases and the J gene lost 6 bases, with 23 bases spanning the gap. Germline CDR1 is MNHEY and CDR2 is SMNVEV (reference sequence). This CDR3 region has 16 residues. In DNA form, the CDR3 reads TGTGCCAGCAGTCGAATACCGGGACTTTTTCCCTCCGAGCAGTACTTC. This encodes CASSRIPGLFPSEQYF.